Included here is one TCR beta chain sequence, with context. Its antigen is currently unknown. These data are taken from a study of cytomegalovirus exposure and HLA in healthy donors. Broader study findings: There were some public TCRs occurring in many donors, but most TCR sequences were rare. In vitro work confirmed that three CMV-associated chains recognize CMV antigens.

The approximately 120-subject validation cohort, separate from the roughly 700-subject first cohort, included the donors. Some clones are missing from TCRdb's copy, which holds only in-frame ones; the method was immunoSEQ multiplex PCR. This sample has about 220,000 clones, with roughly 88% found just once. Sequencing was done on a sample of PBMCs. The sequence was obtained from a woman between 18 and 30 years old in good health and CMV-seronegative.

In DNA, the CDR3 is TGTGCCAGCAGTATCGCCGGGACAGGGATCCAGCCCCAGCATTTT. Its translation: CASSIAGTGIQPQHF. The V and J genes are TRBV28 and TRBJ1-5; 9 bases align to TRBD1. Germline lookup yields CDR1 MDHEN and CDR2 SYDVKM. Unmatched junction bases numbered 9, after V lost 5 bases and J lost 7 bases. This CDR3 is built from 15 residues.